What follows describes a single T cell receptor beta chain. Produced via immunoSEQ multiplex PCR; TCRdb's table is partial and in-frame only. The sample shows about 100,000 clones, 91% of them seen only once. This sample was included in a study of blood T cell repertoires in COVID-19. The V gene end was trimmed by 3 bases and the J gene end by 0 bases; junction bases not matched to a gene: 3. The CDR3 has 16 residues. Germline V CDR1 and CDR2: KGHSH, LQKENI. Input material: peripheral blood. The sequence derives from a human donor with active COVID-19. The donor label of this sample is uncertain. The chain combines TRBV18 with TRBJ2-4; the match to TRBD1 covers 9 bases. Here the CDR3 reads CASSPDRGVAKNIQYF. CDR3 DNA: TGTGCCAGCTCACCCGACAGGGGGGTAGCCAAAAACATTCAGTACTTC.